These 8 T cell receptor beta chains were all obtained from the same sample, sequenced in a study of CD8+CD57+ T cells in acquired aplastic anemia. TCR beta VDJ combinations and CDR3 sequences were profiled from genomic DNA. MiXCR, applied by TCRdb to the reads, yields one record per CDR3 protein. Of 160,000 or so distinct CDR3 sequences in the sample, roughly 45% were seen once. Whoever was chosen for sequencing had shown CD8+CD57+ cell expansion by flow cytometry. Sequencing was performed on sorted CD4+, CD8+, or CD8+CD57+ T cells (not recorded which) from PBMCs. The receptors come from a human donor with aplastic anemia.

V gene TRBV15 combines with J gene TRBJ2-7; 8 positions agree with TRBD1. The CDR3 is made up of 17 amino acids. J was trimmed by 1 base and V by 4 bases; bases with no gene match: 12. CDR1 is LNHNV, CDR2 YYDKDF, per germline (reference sequence). DNA for the CDR3: TGTGCCACCAGCACAGGGACCGGGACAGGCGGATCCTACGAGCAGTACGTC. It encodes CATSTGTGTGGSYEQYV.

This clonotype showed up many times. The CDR3 here is CASSHPQGANEKLFF. DNA of the CDR3: TGCGCCAGCAGCCACCCACAGGGGGCGAACGAAAAACTGTTTTTT. The chain joins TRBV4-1 to TRBJ1-4, with 9 positions matching TRBD1. Germline V gene sequence: CDR1 MGHRA, CDR2 YSYEKL. The J segment lost 8 bases and the V segment lost 3 bases, leaving 7 bases of the junction unmatched. The CDR3 extends over 15 amino acids.

This clonotype occurred a few times. The V gene is TRBV20-1, the J gene TRBJ2-5; tentative D call: TRBD2 (5 bases). The CDR3 loop spans 14 amino acids. V dropped 6 bases and J dropped 1 base, with 15 bases sitting between them. Germline V CDR1 and CDR2: DFQATT, SNEGSKA (reference sequence). The CDR3 here is CSAPFRGIQETQYF. CDR3 bases: TGCAGTGCCCCTTTTCGAGGGATCCAAGAGACCCAGTACTTC.

The chain recombines TRBV20-1 with TRBJ1-6; a weak D match, TRBD1 (6 bases). Germline V gene data show CDR1 as DFQATT and CDR2 as SNEGSKA (reference sequence). The CDR3 length is 15 residues. V was shortened by 3 bases and J by 3 bases, with 12 bases between the two germline ends. The DNA of the CDR3 is TGCAGTGCTAGCCTGGGACACCTCTATAATTCACCCCTCCACTTT. Amino acids: CSASLGHLYNSPLHF.

The genes are TRBV7-9 and TRBJ2-5; D is perhaps TRBD2 (5 bases). Looked up from germline, CDR1 is SEHNR and CDR2 is FQNEAQ (reference sequence). The V and J ends lost 5 bases and 5 bases respectively, with 12 bases between them. The length of the CDR3 is 13 residues. The CDR3, as DNA: TGTGCCAGCAGCAGAGTGACGGGGGAGACCCAGTACTTC. This encodes CASSRVTGETQYF.

Only a few counts were recorded for this clonotype. Since a much larger clone is just one base distant, this may be a read error. This chain uses TRBV7-6 with TRBJ2-3; 13 nucleotides align to TRBD2. The CDR3 consists of 14 residues. Germline CDR1 SGHVS, CDR2 FNYEAQ. Trimming at V came to 5 bases and at J to 9 bases, leaving 5 bases not matched to a gene. Here the CDR3 reads CASSQTSGGSTQYF. In nucleotides, the CDR3 is TGTGCCAGCAGCCAGACTAGCGGGGGGTCAACGCAGTATTTT.

This clonotype has at least ten counts. The chain has TRBV27 and TRBJ1-4; D possibly corresponds to TRBD1 (6 bases). V was cut by 4 bases and J by 5 bases, with 14 bases left in between. The CDR3 runs to 15 residues. Germline CDR1 reads MNHEY; CDR2 reads SMNVEV (reference sequence). CDR3: CASSSAGHVNEKLFF. As DNA, the CDR3 is TGTGCCAGCAGTTCCGCGGGACACGTCAATGAAAAACTGTTTTTT.

This clonotype was seen many times. The chain recombines TRBV20-1 with TRBJ1-3, with D uncertain. V dropped 3 bases and J dropped 0 bases, with 6 bases sitting between them. The CDR3 has 13 residues. The germline CDR1 and CDR2 sequences are DFQATT and SNEGSKA (reference sequence). The CDR3 spells CSASEYSGNTIYF. CDR3 sequence (DNA): TGCAGTGCTAGTGAGTACTCTGGAAACACCATATATTTT.